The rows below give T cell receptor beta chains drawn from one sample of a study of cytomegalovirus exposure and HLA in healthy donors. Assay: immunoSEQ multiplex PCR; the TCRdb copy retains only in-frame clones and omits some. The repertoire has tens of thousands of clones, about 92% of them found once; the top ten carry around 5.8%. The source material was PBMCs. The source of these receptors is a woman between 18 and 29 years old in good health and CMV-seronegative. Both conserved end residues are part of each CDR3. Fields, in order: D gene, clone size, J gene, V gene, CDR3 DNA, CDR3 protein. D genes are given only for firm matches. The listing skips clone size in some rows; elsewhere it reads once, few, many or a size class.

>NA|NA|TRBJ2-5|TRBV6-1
TGTGCCAGCCGTAGCGGCCAAGAGACCCAGTACTTC
CASRSGQETQYF
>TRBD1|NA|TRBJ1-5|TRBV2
TGTGCCAGCAGCTTAGGACAGGGCAATCAGCCCCAGCATTTT
CASSLGQGNQPQHF
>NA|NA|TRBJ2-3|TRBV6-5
TGTGCCAGCAGTTACTTGCGGACTCGGACAGATACGCAGTATTTT
CASSYLRTRTDTQYF
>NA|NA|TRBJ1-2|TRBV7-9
TGTGCCAGCAGCTCCCTCTGGGCCTCTGGCTACACCTTC
CASSSLWASGYTF
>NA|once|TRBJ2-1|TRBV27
TGTGCCAGCAGTTTACTTTTAAGGGGGGGTGAGCAGTTCTTC
CASSLLLRGGEQFF
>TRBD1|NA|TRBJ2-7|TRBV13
TGTGCCAGCAGTCCAGGGGGGACAGGATCCTACGAGCAGTACTTC
CASSPGGTGSYEQYF
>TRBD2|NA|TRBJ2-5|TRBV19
TGTGCCAGTAGTCTACGGACTAGCGGGGAGACCCAGTACTTC
CASSLRTSGETQYF
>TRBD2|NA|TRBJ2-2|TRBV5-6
TGTGCCAGCAGCCTCAGACTAGCGGGGAACACCGGGGAGCTGTTTTTT
CASSLRLAGNTGELFF
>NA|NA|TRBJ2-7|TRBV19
TGTGCCAGTAGTAGTCAATCCTACGAGCAGTACTTC
CASSSQSYEQYF
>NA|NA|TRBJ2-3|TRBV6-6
TGTGCCAGCAGCCCGGACTCTAGCACAGATACGCAGTATTTT
CASSPDSSTDTQYF
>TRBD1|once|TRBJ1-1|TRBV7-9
TGTGCCAGCAGCTACTTGGACAGGGGGGACACTGAAGCTTTCTTT
CASSYLDRGDTEAFF
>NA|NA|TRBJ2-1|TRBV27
TGTGCCAGCAGTTTACGAGCATACGGGGATTACAATGAGCAGTTCTTC
CASSLRAYGDYNEQFF
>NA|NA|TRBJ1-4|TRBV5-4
TGTGCCAGCAGCTTGGGCAGGGGCGAAAAACTGTTTTTT
CASSLGRGEKLFF
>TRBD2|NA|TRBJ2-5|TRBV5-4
TGTGCCAGCAGCTTATTCATGGGCGGGAGTGGGCCCCAGGAGACCCAGTACTTC
CASSLFMGGSGPQETQYF
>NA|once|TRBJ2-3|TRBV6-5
TGTGCCACCGGGACTTTTGAGGGTACGCAGTATTTT
CATGTFEGTQYF
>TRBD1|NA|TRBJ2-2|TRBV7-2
TGTGCCAGCAGCTTACTACAGGGGAGCGGGGAGCTGTTTTTT
CASSLLQGSGELFF
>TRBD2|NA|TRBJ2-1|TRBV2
TGTGCCAGCAAAACACTAGCGGGGGGGCCGGGTGAGCAGTTCTTC
CASKTLAGGPGEQFF
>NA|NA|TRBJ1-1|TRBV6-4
TGTGCCAGCAGTGGGACTGCTTCGAACACTGAAGCTTTCTTT
CASSGTASNTEAFF
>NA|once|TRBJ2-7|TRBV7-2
TGTGCCAGCAGCTTAGTCAATCAGAACTACGAGCAGTACTTC
CASSLVNQNYEQYF
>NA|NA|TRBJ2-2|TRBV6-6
TGTGCCAGCCATCTTGGGGGGACCGGGGAGCTGTTTTTT
CASHLGGTGELFF
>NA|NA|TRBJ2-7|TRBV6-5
TGTGCCAGCAGCTTGGAATCAAGGGGAACCTACGAGCAGTACTTC
CASSLESRGTYEQYF
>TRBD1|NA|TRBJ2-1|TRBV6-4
TGTGCCAGCAGTCGACAGGGGGGCAATGAGCAGTTCTTC
CASSRQGGNEQFF